This T cell receptor (beta chain) was documented in a study of T cells in Graves' hyperthyroidism and ophthalmopathy. This clonotype occurred many times. Its antigen remains unidentified. Study-wide findings and caveats: Clonotypes that were expanded in thyroid above 0.001 mostly appeared in blood too.

The V end was cut by 3 bases, the J end by 2 bases, with 8 bases between. CDR3 length: 13 residues. Germline CDR1 and CDR2: MNHEY and SMNVEV (reference sequence). Amplification of TCR beta CDR3 regions was performed using RNA transcripts as template. HTBI primers were the set used in a first-round RT-PCR of the TCR CDR3. One entry per CDR3 protein, called by TCRdb with MiXCR from the multiplex PCR reads. This sample yields 600,000 to 650,000 distinct CDR3 sequences, of which less than 25% are seen a single time; under 35% belongs to the top ten. This clonotype was sampled from a young man with Graves' ophthalmopathy. Sequencing used blood. J is TRBJ2-7 and V is TRBV27; D ambiguous. The CDR3, as DNA: TGTGCCAGCAGTTTGAAACAGCCCTACGAGCAGTACTTC. Amino acid sequence: CASSLKQPYEQYF.